The 3 T cell receptor beta chains reported below all come from one sample, sequenced in a study of siplizumab effects on memory and regulatory T cells. Profiled with immunoSEQ multiplex PCR; TCRdb holds only in-frame clones, not every one. This table has over 65,000 clones, around 93% appearing once. The material sequenced was CD8+ T cells sorted from blood. The receptors derive from a human donor in good health.

Relative to its sample, this clone is medium-sized. The chain's CDR3 is CASSVEIAGGYEQYF. CDR3 sequence (DNA): TGTGCCAGCAGCGTTGAGATAGCGGGGGGTTACGAGCAGTACTTC. The chain has TRBV5-6 and TRBJ2-7, with 10 bases that match TRBD2. The CDR3 is 15 amino acids. Per germline, CDR1 SGHDT and CDR2 YYEEEE. V shed 4 bases, J shed 4 bases, and the junction held 8 bases outside the gene matches.

The chain joins TRBV19 to TRBJ2-1; D uncertain. V lost 11 bases and J lost 4, with 9 bases in between. The CDR3 extends over 11 amino acids. CDR1 LNHDA and CDR2 SQIVND come from the germline V gene (reference sequence). In DNA, the CDR3 is TGTGCCGTCCAAAATTACAATGAGCAGTTCTTC. Its protein product is CAVQNYNEQFF.

The chain recombines TRBV11-3 with TRBJ2-1; the match to TRBD2 covers 9 bases. This CDR3 comprises 16 residues. Losses at the gene ends were 0 bases for V and 8 bases for J; bases not matched to a gene: 8. Germline CDR1 and CDR2: SGHNT and YENEEA. In DNA, the CDR3 is TGTGCCAGCAGCTTAGATCTAGGCGGGGGGGTCGATGAGCAGTTCTTC. It codes for CASSLDLGGGVDEQFF.